The present entry profiles one T cell receptor beta chain with its context. Antigen unknown. The CDR3 has 16 amino acids. This sample is part of a study of T-cell reconstitution after alpha-beta-depleted transplantation in children. Unique molecular identifiers were incorporated during preparation of the TCRbeta library. Using its own MiXCR run on the PCR reads, TCRdb lists one record per CDR3 protein. The sample has fewer than 550,000 distinct CDR3 sequences, around 10% seen once. Study-wide points: TCRbeta diversity was high at day 60 in some patients (a result of surviving recipient T cells and thymic progenitors).

V usage is TRBV21-1 and J usage is TRBJ2-2. TRBV21-1 is designated a pseudogene. The receptor was derived from a female patient aged 2-9 years who had a stem cell transplant for aplastic anemia, so the T cells may come from the graft donor. The source was PBMCs, mostly from graft donor cells, collected 180 days after TCRalphabeta/CD19-depleted stem cell transplant. The CDR3 DNA is TGTGCCAGCAGCAAAGTTCCGGAGGCGAACACCGGGGAGCTGTTTTTT. Translated: CASSKVPEANTGELFF.